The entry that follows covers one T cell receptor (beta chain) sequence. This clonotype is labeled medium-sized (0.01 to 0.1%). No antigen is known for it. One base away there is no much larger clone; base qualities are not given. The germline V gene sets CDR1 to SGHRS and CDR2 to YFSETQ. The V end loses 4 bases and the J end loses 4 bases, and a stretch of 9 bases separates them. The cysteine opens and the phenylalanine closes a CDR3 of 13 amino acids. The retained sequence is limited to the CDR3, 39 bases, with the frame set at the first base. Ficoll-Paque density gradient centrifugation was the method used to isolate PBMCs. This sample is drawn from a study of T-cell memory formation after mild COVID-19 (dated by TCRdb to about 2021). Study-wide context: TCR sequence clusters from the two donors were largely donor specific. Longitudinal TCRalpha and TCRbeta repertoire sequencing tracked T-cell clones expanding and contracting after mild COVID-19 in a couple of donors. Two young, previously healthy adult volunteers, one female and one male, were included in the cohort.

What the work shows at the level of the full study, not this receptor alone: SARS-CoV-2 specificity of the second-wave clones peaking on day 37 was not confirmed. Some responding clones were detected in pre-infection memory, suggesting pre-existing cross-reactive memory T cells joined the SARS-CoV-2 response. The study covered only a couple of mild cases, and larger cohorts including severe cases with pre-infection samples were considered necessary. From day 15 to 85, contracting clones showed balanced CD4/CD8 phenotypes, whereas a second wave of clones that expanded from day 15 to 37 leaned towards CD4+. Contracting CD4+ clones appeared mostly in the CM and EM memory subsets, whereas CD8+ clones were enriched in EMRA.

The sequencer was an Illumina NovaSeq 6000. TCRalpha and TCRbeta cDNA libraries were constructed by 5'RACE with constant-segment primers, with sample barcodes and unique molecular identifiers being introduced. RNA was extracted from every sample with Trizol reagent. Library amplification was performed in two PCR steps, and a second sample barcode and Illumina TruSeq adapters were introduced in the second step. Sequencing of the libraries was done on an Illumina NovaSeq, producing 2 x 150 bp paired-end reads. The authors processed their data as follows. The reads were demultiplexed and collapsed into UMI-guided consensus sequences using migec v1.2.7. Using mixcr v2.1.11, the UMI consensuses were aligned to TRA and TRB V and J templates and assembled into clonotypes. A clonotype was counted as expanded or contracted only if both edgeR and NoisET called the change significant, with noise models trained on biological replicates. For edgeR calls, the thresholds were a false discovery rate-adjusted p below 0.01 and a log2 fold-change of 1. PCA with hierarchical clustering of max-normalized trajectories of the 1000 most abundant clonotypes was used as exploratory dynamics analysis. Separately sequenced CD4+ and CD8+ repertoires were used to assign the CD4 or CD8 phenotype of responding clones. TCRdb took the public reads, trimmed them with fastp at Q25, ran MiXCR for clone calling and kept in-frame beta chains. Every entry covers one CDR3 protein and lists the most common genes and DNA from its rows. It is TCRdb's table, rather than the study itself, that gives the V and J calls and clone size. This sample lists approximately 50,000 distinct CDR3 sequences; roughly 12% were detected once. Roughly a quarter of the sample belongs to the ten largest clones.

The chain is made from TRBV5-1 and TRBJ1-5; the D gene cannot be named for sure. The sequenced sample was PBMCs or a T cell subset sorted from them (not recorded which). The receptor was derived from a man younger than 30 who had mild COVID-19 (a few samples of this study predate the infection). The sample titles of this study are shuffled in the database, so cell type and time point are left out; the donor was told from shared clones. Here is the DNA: TGCGCCAGCAGCCTCAACGGGAATCAGCCCCAGCATTTT. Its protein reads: CASSLNGNQPQHF. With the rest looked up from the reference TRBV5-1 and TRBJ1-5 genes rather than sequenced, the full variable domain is KAGVTQTPRYLIKTRGQQVTLSCSPISGHRSVSWYQQTPGQGLQFLFEYFSETQRNKGNFPGRFSGRQFSNSRSEMNVSTLELGDSALYLCASSLNGNQPQHFGDGTRLSIL.